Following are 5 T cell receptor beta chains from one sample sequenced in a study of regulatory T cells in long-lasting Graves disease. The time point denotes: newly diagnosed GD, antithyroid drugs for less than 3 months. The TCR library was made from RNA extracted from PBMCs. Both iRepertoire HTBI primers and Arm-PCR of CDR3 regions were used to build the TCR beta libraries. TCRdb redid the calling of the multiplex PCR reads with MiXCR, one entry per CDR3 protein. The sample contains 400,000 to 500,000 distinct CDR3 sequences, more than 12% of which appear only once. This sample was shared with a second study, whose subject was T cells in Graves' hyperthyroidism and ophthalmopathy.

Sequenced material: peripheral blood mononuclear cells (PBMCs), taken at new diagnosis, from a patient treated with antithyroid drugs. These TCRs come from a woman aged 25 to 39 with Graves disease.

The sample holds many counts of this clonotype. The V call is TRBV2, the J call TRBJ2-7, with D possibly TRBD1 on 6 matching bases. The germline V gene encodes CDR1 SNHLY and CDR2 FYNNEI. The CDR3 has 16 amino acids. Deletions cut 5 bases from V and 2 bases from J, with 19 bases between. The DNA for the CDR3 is TGTGCCAGCAGTCTCAGCCGGACAGACTACGCCTACGAGCAGTACTTC. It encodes CASSLSRTDYAYEQYF.

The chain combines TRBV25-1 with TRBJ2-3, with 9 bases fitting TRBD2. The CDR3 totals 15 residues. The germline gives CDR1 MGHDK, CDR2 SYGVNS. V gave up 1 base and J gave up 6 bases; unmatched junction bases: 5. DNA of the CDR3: TGTGCCAGCAGTGAATTTGCGGGAGGGCCCGATACGCAGTATTTT. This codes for CASSEFAGGPDTQYF.

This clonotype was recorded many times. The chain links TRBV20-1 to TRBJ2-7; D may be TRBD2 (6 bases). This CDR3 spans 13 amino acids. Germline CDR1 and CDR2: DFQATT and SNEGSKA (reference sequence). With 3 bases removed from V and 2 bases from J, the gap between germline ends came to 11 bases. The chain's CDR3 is CSASGDFAYEQYF. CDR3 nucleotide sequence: TGCAGTGCTAGTGGGGACTTTGCCTACGAGCAGTACTTC.

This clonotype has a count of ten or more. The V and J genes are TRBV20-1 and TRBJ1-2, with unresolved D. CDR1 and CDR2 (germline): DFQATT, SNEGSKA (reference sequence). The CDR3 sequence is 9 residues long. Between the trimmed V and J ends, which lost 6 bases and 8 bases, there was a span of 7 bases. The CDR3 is CSADKGYTF. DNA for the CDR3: TGCAGTGCCGATAAGGGCTACACCTTC.

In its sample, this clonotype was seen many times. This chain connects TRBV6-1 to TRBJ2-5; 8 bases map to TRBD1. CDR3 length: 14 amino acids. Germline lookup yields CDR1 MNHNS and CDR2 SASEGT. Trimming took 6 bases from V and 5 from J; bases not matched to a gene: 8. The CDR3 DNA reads TGTGCCAGCAGCCAGGGGGCGAATCGGGAGACCCAGTACTTC. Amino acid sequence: CASSQGANRETQYF.